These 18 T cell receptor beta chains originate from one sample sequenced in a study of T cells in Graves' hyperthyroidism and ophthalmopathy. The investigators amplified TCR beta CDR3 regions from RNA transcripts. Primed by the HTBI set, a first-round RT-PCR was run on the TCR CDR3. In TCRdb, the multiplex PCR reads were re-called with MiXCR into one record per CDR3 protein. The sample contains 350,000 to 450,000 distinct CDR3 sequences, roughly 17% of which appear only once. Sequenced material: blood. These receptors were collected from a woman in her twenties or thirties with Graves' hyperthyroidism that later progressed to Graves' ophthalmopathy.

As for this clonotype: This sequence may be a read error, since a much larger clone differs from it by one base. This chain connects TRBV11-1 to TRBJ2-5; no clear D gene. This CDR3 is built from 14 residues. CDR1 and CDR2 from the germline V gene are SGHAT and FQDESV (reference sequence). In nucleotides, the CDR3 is TGTGCCAGCAGCTTAGGGAGAAGCCAAGCGACCCAGTACTTC. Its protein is CASSLGRSQATQYF.

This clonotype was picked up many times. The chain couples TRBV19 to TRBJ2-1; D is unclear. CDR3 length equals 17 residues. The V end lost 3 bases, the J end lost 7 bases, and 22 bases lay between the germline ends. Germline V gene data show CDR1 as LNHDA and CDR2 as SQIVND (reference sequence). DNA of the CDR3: TGTGCCAGTAGTATGCCCGCGTATATGGGCTATCGGAATGAGCAGTTCTTC. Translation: CASSMPAYMGYRNEQFF.

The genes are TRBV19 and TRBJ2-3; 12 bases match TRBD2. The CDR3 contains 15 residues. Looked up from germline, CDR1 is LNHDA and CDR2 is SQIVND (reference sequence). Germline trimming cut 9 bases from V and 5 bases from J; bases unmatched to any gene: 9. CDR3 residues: CASQTSGGRVDTQYF. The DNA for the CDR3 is TGTGCCAGCCAGACTAGCGGGGGTCGAGTAGATACGCAGTATTTT.

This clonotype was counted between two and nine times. CDR3 loop: CASSPPDGSHTGELFF. In nucleotides, the CDR3 is TGTGCCAGCTCACCACCGGACGGGTCGCACACCGGGGAGCTGTTTTTT. The V call is TRBV18, the J call TRBJ2-2; D not certain. From germline, CDR1 is KGHSH and CDR2 LQKENI. Between the trimmed V and J ends, which lost 0 bases and 3 bases, there was a span of 11 bases. There are 16 residues in the CDR3.

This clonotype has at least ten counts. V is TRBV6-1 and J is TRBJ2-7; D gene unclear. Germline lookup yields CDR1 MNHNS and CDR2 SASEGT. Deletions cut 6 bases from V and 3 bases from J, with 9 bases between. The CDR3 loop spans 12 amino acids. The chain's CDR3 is CASSLDDYEQYF. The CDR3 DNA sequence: TGTGCCAGCAGCCTAGACGACTACGAGCAGTACTTC.

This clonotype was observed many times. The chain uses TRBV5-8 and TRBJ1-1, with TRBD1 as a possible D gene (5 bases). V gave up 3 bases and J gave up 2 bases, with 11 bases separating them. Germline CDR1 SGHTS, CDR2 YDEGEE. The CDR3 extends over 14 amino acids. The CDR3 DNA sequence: TGTGCCAGCAGCTCGCGGGGCCCAAACACTGAAGCTTTCTTT. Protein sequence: CASSSRGPNTEAFF.

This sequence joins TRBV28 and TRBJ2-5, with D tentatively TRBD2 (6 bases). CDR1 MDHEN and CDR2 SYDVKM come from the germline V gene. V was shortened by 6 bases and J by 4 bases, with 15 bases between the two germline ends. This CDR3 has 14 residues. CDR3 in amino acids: CASSRPGSGETQYF. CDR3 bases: TGTGCCAGCAGCCGCCCCGGGAGCGGAGAGACCCAGTACTTC.

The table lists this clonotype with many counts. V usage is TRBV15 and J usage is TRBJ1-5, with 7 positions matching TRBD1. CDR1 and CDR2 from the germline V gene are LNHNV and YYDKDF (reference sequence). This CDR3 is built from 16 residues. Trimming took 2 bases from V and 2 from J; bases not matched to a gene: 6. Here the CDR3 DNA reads TGTGCCACCAGCAGAAGACAGGGTTTTGGCAATCAGCCCCAGCATTTT. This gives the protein CATSRRQGFGNQPQHF.

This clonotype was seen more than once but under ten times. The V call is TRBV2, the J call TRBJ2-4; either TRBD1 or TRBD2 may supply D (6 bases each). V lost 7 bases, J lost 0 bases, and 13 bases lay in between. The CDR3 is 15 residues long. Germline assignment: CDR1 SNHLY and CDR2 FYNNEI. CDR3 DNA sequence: TGTGCCAGCATACACGGGGGCTTAGCCAAAAACATTCAGTACTTC. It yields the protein CASIHGGLAKNIQYF. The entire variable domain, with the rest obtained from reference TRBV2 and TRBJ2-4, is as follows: EPEVTQTPSHQVTQMGQEVILRCVPISNHLYFYWYRQILGQKVEFLVSFYNNEISEKSEIFDDQFSVERPDGSNFTLKIRSTKLEDSAMYFCASIHGGLAKNIQYFGAGTRLSVL.

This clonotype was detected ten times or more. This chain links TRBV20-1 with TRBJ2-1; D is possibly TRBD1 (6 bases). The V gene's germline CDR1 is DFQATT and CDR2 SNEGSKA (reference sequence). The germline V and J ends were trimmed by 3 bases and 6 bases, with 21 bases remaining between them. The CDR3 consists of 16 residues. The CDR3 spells CSASNIWDIRRNEQFF. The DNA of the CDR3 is TGCAGTGCTAGCAATATTTGGGACATTCGTCGCAATGAGCAGTTCTTC.

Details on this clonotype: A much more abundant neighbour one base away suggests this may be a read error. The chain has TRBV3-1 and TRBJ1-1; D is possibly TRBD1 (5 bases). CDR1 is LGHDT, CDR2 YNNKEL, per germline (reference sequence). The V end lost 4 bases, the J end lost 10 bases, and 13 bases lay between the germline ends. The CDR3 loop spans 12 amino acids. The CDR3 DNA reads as TGTGCCAGCAGCCTAGCAGGGTGGGGAGCTTTCTTT. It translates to CASSLAGWGAFF.

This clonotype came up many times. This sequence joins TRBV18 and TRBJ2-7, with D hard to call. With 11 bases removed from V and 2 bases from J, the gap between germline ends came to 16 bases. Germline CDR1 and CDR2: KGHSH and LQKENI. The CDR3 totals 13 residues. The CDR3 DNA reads TGTGCCGACGGTGGGGTCCCGACCTACGAGCAGTACTTC. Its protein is CADGGVPTYEQYF.

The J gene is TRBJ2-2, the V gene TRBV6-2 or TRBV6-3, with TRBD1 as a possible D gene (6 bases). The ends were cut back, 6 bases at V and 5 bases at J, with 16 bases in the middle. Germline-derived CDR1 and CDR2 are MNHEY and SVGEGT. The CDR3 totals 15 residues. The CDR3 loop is CASSENRVLTGELFF. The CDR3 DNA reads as TGTGCCAGCAGCGAGAACAGGGTTTTAACCGGGGAGCTGTTTTTT.

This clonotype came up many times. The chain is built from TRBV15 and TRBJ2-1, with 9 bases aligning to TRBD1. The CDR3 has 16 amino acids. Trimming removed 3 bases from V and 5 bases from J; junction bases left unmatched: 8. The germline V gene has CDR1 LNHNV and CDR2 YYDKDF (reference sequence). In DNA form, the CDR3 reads TGTGCCACCAGCAGGGGGGACAGGGTTTTCCACAATGAGCAGTTCTTC. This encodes CATSRGDRVFHNEQFF.

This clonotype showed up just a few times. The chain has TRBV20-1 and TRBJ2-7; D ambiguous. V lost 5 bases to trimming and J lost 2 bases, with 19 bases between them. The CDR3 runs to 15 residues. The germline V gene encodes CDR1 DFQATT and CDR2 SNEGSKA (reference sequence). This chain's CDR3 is CSAERITGRPYEQYF. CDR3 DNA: TGCAGTGCTGAAAGGATCACCGGTAGGCCCTACGAGCAGTACTTC.

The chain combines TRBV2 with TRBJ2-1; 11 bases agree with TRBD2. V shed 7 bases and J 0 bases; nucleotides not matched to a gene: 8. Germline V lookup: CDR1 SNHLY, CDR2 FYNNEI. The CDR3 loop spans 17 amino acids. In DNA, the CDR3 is TGTGCCAGCAAAATAATAGCGGGAGGGAGCTCCTACAATGAGCAGTTCTTC. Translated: CASKIIAGGSSYNEQFF.

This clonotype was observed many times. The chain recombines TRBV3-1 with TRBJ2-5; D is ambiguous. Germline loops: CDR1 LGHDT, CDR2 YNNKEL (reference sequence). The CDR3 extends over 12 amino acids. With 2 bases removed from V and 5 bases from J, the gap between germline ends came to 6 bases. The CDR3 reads CASSQIGETQYF. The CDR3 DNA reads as TGTGCCAGCAGCCAAATCGGGGAGACCCAGTACTTC.

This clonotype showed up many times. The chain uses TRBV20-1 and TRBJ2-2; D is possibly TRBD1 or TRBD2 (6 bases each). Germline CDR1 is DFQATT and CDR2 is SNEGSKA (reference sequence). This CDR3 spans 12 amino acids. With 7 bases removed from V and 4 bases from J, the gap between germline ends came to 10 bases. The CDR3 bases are TGCAGTGGGGGGGCCGCCACCGGGGAGCTGTTTTTT. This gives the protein CSGGAATGELFF.